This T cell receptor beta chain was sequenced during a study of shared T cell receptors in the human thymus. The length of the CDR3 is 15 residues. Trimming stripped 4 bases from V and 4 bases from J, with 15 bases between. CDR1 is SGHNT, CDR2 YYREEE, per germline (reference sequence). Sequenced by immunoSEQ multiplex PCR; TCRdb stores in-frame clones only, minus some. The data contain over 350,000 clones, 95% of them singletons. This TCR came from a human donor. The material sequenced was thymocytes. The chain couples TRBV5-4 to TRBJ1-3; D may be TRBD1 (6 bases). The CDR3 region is CASSVSRGYGNTIYF. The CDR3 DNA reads TGTGCCAGCAGCGTTTCCAGGGGTTACGGAAACACCATATATTTT.